The present T cell receptor (beta chain) was sequenced within a study of T cell responses to AZD1222 COVID-19 vaccine. Study results and limitations: Possibly, clonal diversity was underestimated; donors were largely white British and included more females. The reported proportion of spike-specific TCRs targeting unmutated variant regions was nearly half.

Trimming left V 0 bases short and J 7 bases short, with 11 bases between. Germline V gene sequence: CDR1 SGDLS, CDR2 YYNGEE. The CDR3 consists of 15 residues. Remarks on this clone: Its target is not known.

Repertoires were generated with immunoSEQ multiplex PCR, while TCRdb's copy carries only in-frame clones and drops some. Among around 190,000 clones, almost 90% were seen once, and the ten largest hold 11%. The sample in question was peripheral blood, obtained 28 days after the second AZD1222 dose. The sequence was obtained from an adult who received the AZD1222 COVID-19 vaccine. The chain has TRBV9 and TRBJ1-6; D remains unclear. CDR3 sequence: CASSVDSSTNSPLHF. CDR3 sequence (DNA): TGTGCCAGCAGCGTAGATTCCAGTACCAATTCACCCCTCCACTTT. Full variable domain (missing parts from reference TRBV9 and TRBJ1-6): DSGVTQTPKHLITATGQRVTLRCSPRSGDLSVYWYQQSLDQGLQFLIQYYNGEERAKGNILERFSAQQFPDLHSELNLSSLELGDSALYFCASSVDSSTNSPLHFGNGTRLTVT.